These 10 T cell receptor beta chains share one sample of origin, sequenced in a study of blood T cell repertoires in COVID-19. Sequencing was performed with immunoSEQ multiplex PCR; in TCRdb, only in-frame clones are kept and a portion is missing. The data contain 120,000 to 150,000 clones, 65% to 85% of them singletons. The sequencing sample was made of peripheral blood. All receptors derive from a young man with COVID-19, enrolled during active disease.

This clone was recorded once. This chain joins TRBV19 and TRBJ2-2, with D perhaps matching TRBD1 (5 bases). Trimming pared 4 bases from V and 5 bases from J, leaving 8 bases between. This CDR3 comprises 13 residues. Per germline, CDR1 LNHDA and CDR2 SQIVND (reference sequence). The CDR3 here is CASSNQGTGELFF. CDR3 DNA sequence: TGTGCCAGTAGTAACCAGGGAACCGGGGAGCTGTTTTTT.

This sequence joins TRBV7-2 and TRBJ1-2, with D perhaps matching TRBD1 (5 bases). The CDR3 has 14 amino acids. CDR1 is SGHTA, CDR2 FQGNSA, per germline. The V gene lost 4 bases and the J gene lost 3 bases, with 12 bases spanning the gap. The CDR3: CASSSGRGDYGYTF. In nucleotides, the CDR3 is TGTGCCAGCAGCTCTGGACGGGGGGACTATGGCTACACCTTC.

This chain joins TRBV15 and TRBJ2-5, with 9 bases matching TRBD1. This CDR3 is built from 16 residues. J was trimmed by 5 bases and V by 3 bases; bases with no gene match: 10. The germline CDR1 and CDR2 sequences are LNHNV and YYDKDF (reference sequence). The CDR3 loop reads CATSRAPGQGAETQYF. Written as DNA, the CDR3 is TGTGCCACCAGCAGGGCTCCGGGACAGGGTGCGGAGACCCAGTACTTC. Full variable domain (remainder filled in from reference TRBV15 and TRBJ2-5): DAMVIQNPRYQVTQFGKPVTLSCSQTLNHNVMYWYQQKSSQAPKLLFHYYDKDFNNEADTPDNFQSRRPNTSFCFLDIRSPGLGDTAMYLCATSRAPGQGAETQYFGPGTRLLVL.

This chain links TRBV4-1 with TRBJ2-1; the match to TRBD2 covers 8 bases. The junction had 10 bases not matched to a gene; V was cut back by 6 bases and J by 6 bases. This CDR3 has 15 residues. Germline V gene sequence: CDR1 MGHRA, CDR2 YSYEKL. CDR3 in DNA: TGCGCCAGCAGGCCTAAAGCGGGAGTTAGCAATGAGCAGTTCTTC. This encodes CASRPKAGVSNEQFF.

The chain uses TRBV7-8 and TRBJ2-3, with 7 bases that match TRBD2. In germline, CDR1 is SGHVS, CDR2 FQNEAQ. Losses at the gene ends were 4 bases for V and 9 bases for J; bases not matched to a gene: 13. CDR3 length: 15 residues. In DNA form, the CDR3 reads TGTGCCAGCAGCTCATCTAGCGGTTGGGGGTCGACGCAGTATTTT. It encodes CASSSSSGWGSTQYF.

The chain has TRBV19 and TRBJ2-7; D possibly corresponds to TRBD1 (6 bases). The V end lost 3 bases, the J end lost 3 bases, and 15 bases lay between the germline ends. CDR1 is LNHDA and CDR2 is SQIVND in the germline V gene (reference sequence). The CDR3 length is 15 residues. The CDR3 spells CASSISGTKGYEQYF. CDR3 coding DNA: TGTGCCAGTAGTATCTCAGGGACAAAAGGCTACGAGCAGTACTTC.

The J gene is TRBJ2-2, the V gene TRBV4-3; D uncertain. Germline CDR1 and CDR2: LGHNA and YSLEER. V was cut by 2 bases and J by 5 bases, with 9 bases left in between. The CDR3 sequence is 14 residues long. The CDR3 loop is CASSQIVMTGELFF. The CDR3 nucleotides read TGCGCCAGCAGCCAAATTGTTATGACCGGGGAGCTGTTTTTT.

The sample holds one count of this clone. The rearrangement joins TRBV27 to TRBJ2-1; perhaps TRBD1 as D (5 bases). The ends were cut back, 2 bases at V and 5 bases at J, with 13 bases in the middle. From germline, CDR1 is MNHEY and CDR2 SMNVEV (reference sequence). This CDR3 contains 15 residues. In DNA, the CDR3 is TGTGCCAGCAGTTTAGGGTCAGGGATGAACAATGAGCAGTTCTTC. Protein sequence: CASSLGSGMNNEQFF.

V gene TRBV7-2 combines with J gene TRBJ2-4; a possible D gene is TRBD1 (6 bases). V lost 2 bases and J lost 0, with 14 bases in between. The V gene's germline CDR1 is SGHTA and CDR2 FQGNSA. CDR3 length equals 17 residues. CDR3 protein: CASSLTGQLIAKNIQYF. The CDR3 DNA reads TGTGCCAGCAGCTTAACCGGACAGTTAATAGCCAAAAACATTCAGTACTTC.

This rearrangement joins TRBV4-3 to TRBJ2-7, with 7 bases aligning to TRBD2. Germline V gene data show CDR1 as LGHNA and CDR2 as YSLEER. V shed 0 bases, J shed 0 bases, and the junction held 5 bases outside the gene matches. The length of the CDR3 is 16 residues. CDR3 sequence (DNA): TGCGCCAGCAGCCAAGATTTAGCTAGCGGCTCCTACGAGCAGTACTTC. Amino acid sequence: CASSQDLASGSYEQYF.